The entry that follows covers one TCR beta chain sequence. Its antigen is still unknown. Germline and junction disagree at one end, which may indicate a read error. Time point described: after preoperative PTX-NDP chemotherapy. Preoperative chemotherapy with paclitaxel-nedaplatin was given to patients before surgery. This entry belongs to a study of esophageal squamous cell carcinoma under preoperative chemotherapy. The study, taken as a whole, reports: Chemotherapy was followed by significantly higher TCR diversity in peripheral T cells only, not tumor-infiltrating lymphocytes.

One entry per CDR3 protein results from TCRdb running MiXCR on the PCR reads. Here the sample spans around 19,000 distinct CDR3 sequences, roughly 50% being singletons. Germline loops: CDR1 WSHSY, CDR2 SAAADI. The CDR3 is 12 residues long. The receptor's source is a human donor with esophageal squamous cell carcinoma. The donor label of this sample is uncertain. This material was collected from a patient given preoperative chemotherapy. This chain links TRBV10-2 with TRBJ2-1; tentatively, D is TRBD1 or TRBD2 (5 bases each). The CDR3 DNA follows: TGCGCCAGCTACGAGGGGTACAATGAGCAGTACTTT. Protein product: CASYEGYNEQYF.